This T cell receptor beta chain was sequenced for a study of regulatory T cells in long-lasting Graves disease (dated by TCRdb to about 2021). Broadly, across the study: Newly diagnosed Graves' disease patients had taken antithyroid drugs for less than 3 months. A total of around 35 samples underwent TCR sequencing: about 13 from persistent and approximately 20 from newly diagnosed Graves' disease patients. The study was conducted in China and was registered as a clinical trial. Peripheral blood TCR sequencing and RNA sequencing compared persistent Graves' disease patients with newly diagnosed Graves' disease patients. Results and caveats for the whole study, not just this receptor: Persistent Graves' disease patients showed lower TCR Shannon entropy and fewer highly expanded clones than newly diagnosed patients, suggesting clonal expansion. Only peripheral blood was studied, because thyroid tissue, the primary lesion, was inaccessible. Persistent disease showed preferential use of TRBV28, TRBJ1-2 and TRBJ2-5, whereas newly diagnosed disease favored TRBV20-1 and TRBJ2-1. More public clonotypes were shared among persistent patients (under 3,000) than among newly diagnosed patients (approximately 930). Only the TCR beta chain was sequenced and analyzed. The authors acknowledged the small sample size as a limitation that may reduce accuracy.

There are 17 amino acids in the CDR3, from cysteine to phenylalanine inclusive. The read is trimmed to its CDR3 DNA, 51 bases read in frame from base 1. A distance of 18 bases separates the germline ends of V and J, which lose 2 bases and 4 bases respectively. CDR1 and CDR2, looked up from the germline V gene, are MNHNS and SASEGT. The protocol used for the library was multiplex PCR. The listed sequencing device is Illumina HiSeq 4000. TCR beta libraries were built with iRepertoire HTBI primers and Arm-PCR amplification of CDR3 regions. PCR products were gel purified before sequencing. The authors' pipeline ran thus. A total of 62 TRBV and 14 TRBJ segments were identified across samples and were used for gene usage analysis of CDR3 amino acid clonotypes. COPE and FqMerger were used to merge filtered high-quality paired reads into contigs. Contigs were aligned with BLAST to IMGT TRBV, TRBD and TRBJ reference genes, and CDR3 was defined per IMGT. Clonotypes above 0.1% frequency were classified as highly expanded clones. Shannon entropy was used to measure repertoire diversity, and the Gini coefficient was used to measure V-J evenness. Public clonotypes were defined as clonotypes shared by more than one individual. The raw public reads went through TCRdb reprocessing: fastp at Q25, MiXCR clone calling, in-frame beta chains kept. Entries that share a CDR3 protein sequence are merged under the most common genes and DNA. The V and J calls, along with clone size, are taken from TCRdb and not from the paper's own processing. The sample data list some 250,000 distinct CDR3 sequences, and 20% of these were observed just once. Of the sample, 11% to 15% falls within the top ten clones.

The time point label here, explained by the study, means: newly diagnosed GD, antithyroid drugs for less than 3 months. For both TCR sequencing and RNA sequencing, RNA was extracted from PBMCs using TRIzol. Graves' disease was diagnosed according to American Thyroid Association guidelines. Patients were recruited from an endocrinology department in Xi'an, China. From each patient, around 9 milliliters of peripheral blood was collected into an EDTA anticoagulant tube. Ficoll Paque Plus density gradient separation was used to isolate PBMCs, and no further T cell sorting was performed. RNA quality was checked with an Agilent 2100 Bioanalyzer and agarose gel, and concentration with a NanoDrop 2000. In this sample, this clonotype turned up many times. Its antigen is still unknown. No much larger clone is present one base from it, and per-base qualities are unavailable.

Sequences were derived from peripheral blood mononuclear cells (PBMCs), sampled at new diagnosis, from a patient treated with antithyroid drugs. In this chain, TRBV6-1 is recombined with TRBJ2-1; perhaps TRBD1 is the D gene, with 6 bases matching. The source is a female donor with Graves disease. CDR3 protein: CASSEIDRNQGYNEQFF. In nucleotide form, the sequence is TGTGCCAGCAGTGAAATCGACCGAAATCAGGGGTACAATGAGCAGTTCTTC.